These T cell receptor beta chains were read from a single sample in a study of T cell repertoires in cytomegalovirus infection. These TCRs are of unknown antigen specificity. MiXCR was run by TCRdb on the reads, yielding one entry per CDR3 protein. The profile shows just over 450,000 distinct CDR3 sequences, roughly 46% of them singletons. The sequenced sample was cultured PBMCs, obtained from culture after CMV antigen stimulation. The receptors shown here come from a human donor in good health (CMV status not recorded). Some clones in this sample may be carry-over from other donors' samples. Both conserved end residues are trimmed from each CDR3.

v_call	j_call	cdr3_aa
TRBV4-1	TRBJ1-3	ASSETVLSGNTIY
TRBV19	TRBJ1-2	ASGPTGGAGGYT
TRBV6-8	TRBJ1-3	ASRVTDVSGNTIY
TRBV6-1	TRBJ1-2	ASTLQPYNYGYT
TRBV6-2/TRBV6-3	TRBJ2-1	ASSYREVGGYNEQF
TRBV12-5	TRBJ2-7	ASGLAGTGTEQY
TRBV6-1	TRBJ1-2	ASRRQGKGGNYGYT
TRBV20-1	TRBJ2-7	SARPVPGPAYEQY
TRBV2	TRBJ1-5	ASSGDRGGNQPQH
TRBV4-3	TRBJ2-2	ASSQEAGESGELF
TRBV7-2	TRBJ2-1	ASSPTSGSSYNEQF
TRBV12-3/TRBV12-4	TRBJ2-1	ASSGTSVDEQF
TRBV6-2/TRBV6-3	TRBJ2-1	ASSHTGANEQF
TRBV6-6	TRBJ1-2	ASSYSPLWGYT
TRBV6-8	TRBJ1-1	ASSYSRTYLNTEAF
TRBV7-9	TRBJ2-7	ASSRTDYEQY
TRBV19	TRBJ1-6	ASSARQGFGSPLH
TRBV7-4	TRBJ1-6	ASSTPSPYTPWSPLH